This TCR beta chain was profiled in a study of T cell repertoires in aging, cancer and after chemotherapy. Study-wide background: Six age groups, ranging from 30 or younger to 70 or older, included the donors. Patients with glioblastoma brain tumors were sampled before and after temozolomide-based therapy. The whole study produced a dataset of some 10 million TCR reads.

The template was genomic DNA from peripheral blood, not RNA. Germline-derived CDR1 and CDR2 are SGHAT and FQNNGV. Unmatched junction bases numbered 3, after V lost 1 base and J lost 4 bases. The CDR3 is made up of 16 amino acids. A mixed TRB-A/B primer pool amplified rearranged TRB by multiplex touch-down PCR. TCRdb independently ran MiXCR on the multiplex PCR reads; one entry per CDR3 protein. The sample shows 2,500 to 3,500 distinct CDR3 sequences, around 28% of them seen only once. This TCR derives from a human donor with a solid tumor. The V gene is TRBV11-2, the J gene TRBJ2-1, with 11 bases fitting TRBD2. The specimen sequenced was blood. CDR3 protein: CASSLVLAGEYNEQFF. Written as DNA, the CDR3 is TGTGCCAGCAGCTTAGTACTAGCGGGAGAGTACAATGAGCAGTTCTTC.